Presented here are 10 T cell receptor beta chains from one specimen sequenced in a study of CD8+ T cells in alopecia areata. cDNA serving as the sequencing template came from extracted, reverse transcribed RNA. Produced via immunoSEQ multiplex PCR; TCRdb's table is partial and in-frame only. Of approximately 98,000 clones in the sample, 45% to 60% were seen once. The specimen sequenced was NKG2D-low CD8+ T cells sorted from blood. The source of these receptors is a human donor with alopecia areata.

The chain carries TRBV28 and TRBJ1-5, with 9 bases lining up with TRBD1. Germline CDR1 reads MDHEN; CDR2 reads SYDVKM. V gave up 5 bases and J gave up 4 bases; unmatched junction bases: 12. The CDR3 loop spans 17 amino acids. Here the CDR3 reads CASSTWDRDPGNQPQHF. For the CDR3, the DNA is TGTGCCAGCAGTACATGGGACAGGGATCCGGGGAATCAGCCCCAGCATTTT. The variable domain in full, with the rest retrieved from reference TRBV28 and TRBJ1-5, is DVKVTQSSRYLVKRTGEKVFLECVQDMDHENMFWYRQDPGLGLRLIYFSYDVKMKEKGDIPEGYSVSREKKERFSLILESASTNQTSMYLCASSTWDRDPGNQPQHFGDGTRLSIL.

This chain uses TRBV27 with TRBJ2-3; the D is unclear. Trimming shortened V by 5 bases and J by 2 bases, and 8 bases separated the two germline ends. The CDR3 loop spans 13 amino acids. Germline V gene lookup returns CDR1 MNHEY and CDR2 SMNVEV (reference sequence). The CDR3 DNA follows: TGTGCCAGCAGTCTGGCCTCCACAGATACGCAGTATTTT. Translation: CASSLASTDTQYF.

CDR3 DNA sequence: TGTGCCAGCAGTCCCTTAGGGTCCTACTCCTACGAGCAGTACTTC. This encodes CASSPLGSYSYEQYF. The chain recombines TRBV27 with TRBJ2-7, with D hard to call. There are 15 residues in the CDR3. Germline assignment: CDR1 MNHEY and CDR2 SMNVEV (reference sequence). V lost 5 bases and J lost 0, with 14 bases in between.

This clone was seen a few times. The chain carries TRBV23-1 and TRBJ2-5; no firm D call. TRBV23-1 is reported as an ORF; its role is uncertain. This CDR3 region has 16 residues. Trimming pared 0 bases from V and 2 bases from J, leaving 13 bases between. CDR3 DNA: TGCGCCAGCAGTCAATCCGCCGGGTCAGATCAAGAGACCCAGTACTTC. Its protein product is CASSQSAGSDQETQYF.

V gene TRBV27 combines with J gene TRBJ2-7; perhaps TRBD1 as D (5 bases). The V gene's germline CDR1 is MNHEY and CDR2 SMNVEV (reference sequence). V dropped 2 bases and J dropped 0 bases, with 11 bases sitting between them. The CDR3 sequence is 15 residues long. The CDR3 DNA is TGTGCCAGCAGTTTAGGGGCCCCGAGCTCCTACGAGCAGTACTTC. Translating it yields CASSLGAPSSYEQYF.

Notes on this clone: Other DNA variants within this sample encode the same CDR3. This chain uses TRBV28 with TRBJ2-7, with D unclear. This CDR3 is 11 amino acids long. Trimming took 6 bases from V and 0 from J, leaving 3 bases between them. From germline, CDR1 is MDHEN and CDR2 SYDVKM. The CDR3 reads CASRRSYEQYF. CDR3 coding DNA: TGTGCCAGCAGGCGCTCCTACGAGCAGTACTTC. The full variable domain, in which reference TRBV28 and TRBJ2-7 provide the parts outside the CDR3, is DVKVTQSSRYLVKRTGEKVFLECVQDMDHENMFWYRQDPGLGLRLIYFSYDVKMKEKGDIPEGYSVSREKKERFSLILESASTNQTSMYLCASRRSYEQYFGPGTRLTVT.

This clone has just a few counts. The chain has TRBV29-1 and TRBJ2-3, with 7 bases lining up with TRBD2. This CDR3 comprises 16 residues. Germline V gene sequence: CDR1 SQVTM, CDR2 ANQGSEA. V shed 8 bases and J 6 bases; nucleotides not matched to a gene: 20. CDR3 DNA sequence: TGCAGCTTCACGGCTCAGGCTAGCGGTTACTATGATACGCAGTATTTT. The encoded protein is CSFTAQASGYYDTQYF.

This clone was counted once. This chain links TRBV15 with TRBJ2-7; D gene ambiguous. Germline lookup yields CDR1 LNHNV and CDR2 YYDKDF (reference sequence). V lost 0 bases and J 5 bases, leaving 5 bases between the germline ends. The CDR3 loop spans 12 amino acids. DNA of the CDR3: TGTGCCACCAGCAGAGATCGGAACGAGCAGTACTTC. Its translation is CATSRDRNEQYF.

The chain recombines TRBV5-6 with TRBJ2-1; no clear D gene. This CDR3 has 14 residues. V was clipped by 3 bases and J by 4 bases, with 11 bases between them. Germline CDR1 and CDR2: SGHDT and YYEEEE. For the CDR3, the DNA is TGTGCCAGCAGCTCAAGGGAAACATACAATGAGCAGTTCTTC. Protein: CASSSRETYNEQFF.

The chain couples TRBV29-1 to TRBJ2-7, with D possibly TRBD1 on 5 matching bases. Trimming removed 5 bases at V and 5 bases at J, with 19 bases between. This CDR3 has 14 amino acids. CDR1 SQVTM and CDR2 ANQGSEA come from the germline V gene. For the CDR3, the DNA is TGCAGCGTTCCTTCCGGCAGGGCAGGCAACGAGCAGTACTTC. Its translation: CSVPSGRAGNEQYF.